This TCR beta chain derives from a study of radiotherapy plus CTLA-4 blockade in lung cancer. Participants had chemo-refractory metastatic non-small-cell lung cancer and were treated with focal radiation plus ipilimumab CTLA-4 blockade. V shed 3 bases and J shed 3 bases, with 12 bases lying between them. Germline assignment: CDR1 MNHEY and CDR2 SMNVEV (reference sequence). The CDR3 is 15 amino acids. TCRdb keeps only in-frame clones here, not all; method: immunoSEQ multiplex PCR. This sample yields about 97,000 clones, of which approximately 72% are seen a single time; around 2.7% belongs to the top ten.

J is TRBJ1-5 and V is TRBV27; a possible D gene is TRBD1 (6 bases). This sequence was found in a human donor with non-small cell lung cancer who had a partial response to radiotherapy plus ipilimumab. Some clones in this sample may be carry-over from other donors' samples. The material was peripheral blood, obtained from a patient treated with radiotherapy plus ipilimumab. The CDR3 DNA reads as TGTGCCAGCAGTTTGCGGCAGGGGAACAATCAGCCCCAGCATTTT. It specifies CASSLRQGNNQPQHF.